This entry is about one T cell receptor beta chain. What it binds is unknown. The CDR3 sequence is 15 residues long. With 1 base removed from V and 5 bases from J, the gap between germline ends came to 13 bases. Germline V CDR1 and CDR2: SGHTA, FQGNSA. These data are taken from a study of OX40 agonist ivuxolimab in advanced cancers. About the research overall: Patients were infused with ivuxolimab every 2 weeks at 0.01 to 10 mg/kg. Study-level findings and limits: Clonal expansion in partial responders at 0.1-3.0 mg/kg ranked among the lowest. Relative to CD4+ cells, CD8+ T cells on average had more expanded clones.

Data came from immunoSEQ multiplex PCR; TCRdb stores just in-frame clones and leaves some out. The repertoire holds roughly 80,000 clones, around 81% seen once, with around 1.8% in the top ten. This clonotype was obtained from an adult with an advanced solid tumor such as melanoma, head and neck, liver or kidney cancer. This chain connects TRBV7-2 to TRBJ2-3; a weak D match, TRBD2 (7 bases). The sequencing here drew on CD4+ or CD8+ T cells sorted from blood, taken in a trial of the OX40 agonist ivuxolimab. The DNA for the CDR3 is TGTGCCAGCAGCTTAGTAAGGGGGGGCCAAGATACGCAGTATTTT. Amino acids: CASSLVRGGQDTQYF.